This TCR beta chain was recovered during a study of blood T cells in healthy people across ages. The use of a sample-barcoded 5' primer and a J-beta primer mix characterized a second PCR of about 7 to 12 cycles. MiXCR, applied by TCRdb to the 5' RACE reads, yields one record per CDR3 protein. The sample includes about 830,000 distinct CDR3 sequences, roughly 64% of them seen just once. On this clonotype itself: Its target is unknown.

The J segment lost 8 bases and the V segment lost 4 bases, leaving 19 bases of the junction unmatched. This CDR3 contains 17 residues. Germline V CDR1 and CDR2: LGHNA, YSLEER. Study outcomes and limitations: A roughly linear age-dependent decrease characterized TCR beta diversity per million T cells.

Sequenced: blood. The clonotype comes from a man aged 30 to 39 in good health. The rearrangement links TRBV4-3 to TRBJ1-2; 7 bases are shared with TRBD1. The DNA for the CDR3 is TGCGCCAGCAGCCCTTTAGGGTCAGGGACAGCGTCGGGCGGCTACACCTTC. Translation: CASSPLGSGTASGGYTF.